These T cell receptor beta chains were read from a single sample in a study of blood T cell repertoires in COVID-19. Using immunoSEQ multiplex PCR, the repertoire was profiled, and TCRdb retains in-frame clones only, with some absent. Among some 340,000 clones listed, more than 75% were seen once. The sample consisted of PBMCs or T cells enriched from blood (not recorded which). The source is a woman aged 30 to 39 who had recovered from COVID-19. CDR3s include the opening cysteine and the closing phenylalanine or tryptophan. A D gene is named only where the DNA matches it firmly. Clone size is given for some rows only: seen once, a few or many times, or a class if the clone is expanded.

V gene	clone size	D gene	J gene	CDR3 DNA	CDR3 protein
TRBV29-1	NA	NA	TRBJ1-1	TGCAGCGTTTCCGACATCACTGAAGCTTTCTTT	CSVSDITEAFF
TRBV19	NA	NA	TRBJ1-1	TGTGCCAGTAGTATTGGGCAGGGTGGCACTGAAGCTTTCTTT	CASSIGQGGTEAFF
TRBV9	NA	TRBD1	TRBJ1-4	TGTGCCAGCAGCATGGGACAGGGGGGTGAAAAACTGTTTTTT	CASSMGQGGEKLFF
TRBV5-1	NA	TRBD2	TRBJ2-3	TGCGCCAGCAGCGTTGACTGGGGGGGGACAGATACGCAGTATTTT	CASSVDWGGTDTQYF
TRBV10-3	NA	TRBD1	TRBJ1-2	TGTGCCATCAGTGGTATCGACAGGGGGCCTAATGGCTACACCTTC	CAISGIDRGPNGYTF
TRBV18	NA	NA	TRBJ1-3	TGTGCCAGCTCACCCCGACAGATCCCCTCTGGAAACACCATATATTTT	CASSPRQIPSGNTIYF
TRBV10-3	NA	NA	TRBJ1-5	TGTGCCATCAGTGAGGGCGGTCCGAATCAGCCCCAGCATTTT	CAISEGGPNQPQHF
TRBV6-4	NA	NA	TRBJ1-2	TGTGCCAGCAGTGACACCTTCACCGGTGTCTATGGCTACACCTTC	CASSDTFTGVYGYTF
TRBV19	NA	TRBD2	TRBJ2-1	TGTGCCAGTAGCATAACTAGCGGGGGTGGCGATGAGCAGTTCTTC	CASSITSGGGDEQFF
TRBV9	NA	TRBD1	TRBJ1-1	TGTGCCAGCAGCGCCCCTCGGACAGGGAACACTGAAGCTTTCTTT	CASSAPRTGNTEAFF
TRBV6-4	few	TRBD1	TRBJ2-2	TGTGCCAGCAGCCGAAGCCCCCTTAACAGGGGGCGAACCGGGGAGCTGTTTTTT	CASSRSPLNRGRTGELFF
TRBV5-4	NA	NA	TRBJ1-1	TGTGCCAGCAGACTCCGGGACACTGAAGCTTTCTTT	CASRLRDTEAFF
TRBV4-1	few	NA	TRBJ1-4	TGCGCCAGCAGCTATACCACAGTAGGCGAAAAACTGTTTTTT	CASSYTTVGEKLFF
TRBV12-3/TRBV12-4	NA	TRBD1	TRBJ1-2	TGTGCCAGCAGCTGGACAGGGACGGGAGGCTACACCTTC	CASSWTGTGGYTF
TRBV27	once	TRBD1	TRBJ1-4	TGTGCCAGCAGTTTCGATGGCTTTGGGCTCGGACAGGCAACAACTAATGAAAAACTGTTTTTT	CASSFDGFGLGQATTNEKLFF
TRBV5-1	NA	NA	TRBJ1-4	TGCGCCAGCAGCTTGAACCTCGTAGATGAAAAACTGTTTTTT	CASSLNLVDEKLFF
TRBV7-2	few	NA	TRBJ2-7	TGTGCCAGCAGCTTAGCGCTAGGGGGTTACGAGCAGTACTTC	CASSLALGGYEQYF
TRBV4-1	NA	TRBD2	TRBJ2-7	TGCGCCAGCAGCCAAGATGGGAGGGTCCACGAGCAGTACTTC	CASSQDGRVHEQYF
TRBV6-5	NA	NA	TRBJ1-5	TGTGCCAGCAGTTACACACAGAATCAGCCCCAGCATTTT	CASSYTQNQPQHF
TRBV5-4	once	NA	TRBJ1-1	TGTGCCAGCAGCGACACGACAGGCATGAACACTGAAGCTTTCTTT	CASSDTTGMNTEAFF
TRBV10-3	NA	NA	TRBJ1-1	TGTGCCATCAGTGACCAGAGGGCCGCCTCGATGAACACTGAAGCTTTCTTT	CAISDQRAASMNTEAFF